The 8 T cell receptor beta chains listed next were all sequenced from one sample in a study of blood T cells in healthy people across ages. Together with a sample-barcoded 5' primer, a J-beta primer mix was included in a second PCR lasting about 6 to 11 cycles. TCRdb redid the calling of the 5' RACE reads with MiXCR, one entry per CDR3 protein. Found here are 1.5 million to 2 million distinct CDR3 sequences, over 25% of them singletons; the top ten hold about 8%. Sequencing was carried out using blood. The receptors here all came from a woman in her thirties in good health.

The gene calls are TRBV2 and TRBJ1-5; D unclear. The germline gives CDR1 SNHLY, CDR2 FYNNEI. CDR3 length: 14 residues. V shed 3 bases and J shed 1 base, with 7 bases lying between them. The DNA of the CDR3 is TGTGCCAGCAGTGATGCGGGGAGCAATCAGCCCCAGCATTTT. This encodes CASSDAGSNQPQHF.

The rearrangement uses TRBV2 and TRBJ1-2; D call uncertain. The CDR3 runs 13 residues. The V end was cut by 4 bases, the J end by 8 bases, with 14 bases between. Per germline, CDR1 SNHLY and CDR2 FYNNEI. CDR3 residues: CASSAAGNRGYTF. The CDR3 DNA is TGTGCCAGCAGTGCCGCCGGAAACCGAGGCTACACCTTC.

About this clonotype itself: A read error may produce the germline difference seen at one junction end. The chain's CDR3 is CASGLRQGRGETQYF. The DNA for the CDR3 is TGCGCCAGTGGGCTCAGACAGGGACGAGGAGAGACCCAGTACTTC. V is TRBV27 and J is TRBJ2-5, with 7 positions matching TRBD1. Germline V gene lookup returns CDR1 MNHEY and CDR2 SMNVEV (reference sequence). The CDR3 has 15 residues.

Here the CDR3 reads CSARRIAGANNEQFF. The DNA for the CDR3 is TGCAGTGCTAGAAGGATAGCGGGGGCAAACAATGAGCAGTTCTTC. The chain recombines TRBV20-1 with TRBJ2-1, with TRBD2 matching 9 bases. From germline, CDR1 is DFQATT and CDR2 SNEGSKA (reference sequence). V was clipped by 2 bases and J by 5 bases; unmatched bases: 7. The CDR3 is 15 amino acids.

The chain joins TRBV12-3 or TRBV12-4 to TRBJ1-4, with TRBD1 matching over 8 bases. The junction had 11 bases not matched to a gene; V was cut back by 8 bases and J by 6 bases. This CDR3 comprises 15 residues. The DNA for the CDR3 is TGTGCCAGCCTTGAGACCGAGACAGGGGATGAAAAACTGTTTTTT. Translated: CASLETETGDEKLFF.

The chain uses TRBV3-1 and TRBJ2-3; no clear D. CDR3 length: 14 amino acids. Trimming shortened V by 7 bases and J by 4 bases, and 15 bases separated the two germline ends. CDR1 and CDR2 from the germline V gene are LGHDT and YNNKEL (reference sequence). In DNA, the CDR3 is TGTGCCAGCACCTTCAGATACGACGCAGATACGCAGTATTTT. Translated, it gives CASTFRYDADTQYF.

This clonotype was recorded many times. The chain joins TRBV29-1 to TRBJ2-7; 7 positions match TRBD2. CDR1 SQVTM and CDR2 ANQGSEA come from the germline V gene. After removal of 4 bases from V and 4 bases from J, the junction contained 10 bases not matched to a gene. The CDR3 covers 14 residues. CDR3 in DNA: TGCAGCGTTGTGTGGGGCGGGAGAGGGTACGAGCAGTACTTC. Encoded protein: CSVVWGGRGYEQYF.

Notes on this clonotype: One end of the junction fails to match germline, which may point to a read error. The V call is TRBV9, the J call TRBJ2-3, with D tentatively TRBD2 (5 bases). The length of the CDR3 is 16 residues. Germline-derived CDR1 and CDR2 are SGDLS and YYNGEE. This CDR3 is CASGVAGLPGTDMQYF. The CDR3 nucleotides are TGTGCCAGCGGCGTAGCCGGACTGCCCGGCACAGATATGCAGTATTTT.